These T cell receptor beta chains were read from a single sample in a study of blood T cells in healthy people across ages. In TCRdb, the 5' RACE reads were re-called with MiXCR into one record per CDR3 protein. This sample carries about 570,000 distinct CDR3 sequences, 27% of them seen once, and the ten largest clones take over 3.5%. This same sample was also taken into another study, of T cells of mothers and their children.

The sequencing input was blood. These receptors were obtained from a boy between 2 and 10 years old in good health. Both conserved end residues are part of each CDR3. D genes are given only for firm matches. Expanded clones are given a class, and other clones once, few, many or no size at all.

CDR3nt | CDR3aa | d_gene | v_gene | abundance | j_gene
TGTGCCAGCAACACGTTGGTGGGAGAGACCCAGTACTTC | CASNTLVGETQYF | - | TRBV7-2 | few | TRBJ2-5
TGTGCCAGCAGTTTAAGGGGACAAGGGGCGACCCAGTACTTC | CASSLRGQGATQYF | - | TRBV12-3/TRBV12-4 | - | TRBJ2-5
TGTGCCAGCAGTGACGGACTAGCGGGAGGGTACGAGCAGTACTTC | CASSDGLAGGYEQYF | TRBD2 | TRBV2 | - | TRBJ2-7
TGCGCCAGCAGTGAGTCGGTAGCGCTGAGTAGTGGGCAGTACTTC | CASSESVALSSGQYF | - | TRBV10-2 | - | TRBJ2-4
TGTGCCAGCTCCGGACTAGCCGAAACCGGGGAGCTGTTTTTT | CASSGLAETGELFF | TRBD2 | TRBV4-2 | many | TRBJ2-2
TGCAGTGCAACGCGTAGCGCCCAAGAGACCCAGTACTTC | CSATRSAQETQYF | - | TRBV20-1 | few | TRBJ2-5
TGTGCCAGCAGCCGAGACAGGGGTTATGAAAAACTGTTTTTT | CASSRDRGYEKLFF | TRBD1 | TRBV7-6 | - | TRBJ1-4
TGTGCCACCAGCATTACTAGGTACAATGAGCAGTTCTTC | CATSITRYNEQFF | - | TRBV15 | - | TRBJ2-1
TGTGCCACCCCAAGAGGTCTCGCAGATACGCAGTATTTT | CATPRGLADTQYF | - | TRBV14 | - | TRBJ2-3
TGTGCTAGTGGGCCTTCTAGCGATCAAGAGACCCAGTACTTC | CASGPSSDQETQYF | - | TRBV12-5 | - | TRBJ2-5
TGTGCCAGTACAGAAGGAAAAGGACGAGAGACCCAGTACTTC | CASTEGKGRETQYF | - | TRBV19 | - | TRBJ2-5
TGTGCCAGCAGCGCAGGAGGAGGTAGCACAGATACGCAGTATTTT | CASSAGGGSTDTQYF | - | TRBV9 | few | TRBJ2-3
TGTGTCAGCAGCGTAGGGAGCGCAGGGTTGAACACTGAAGCTTTCTTT | CVSSVGSAGLNTEAFF | - | TRBV9 | - | TRBJ1-1
TGTGCCAGCAGTTTGTCGGGACGGGTTAACTATGGCTACACCTTC | CASSLSGRVNYGYTF | - | TRBV28 | few | TRBJ1-2
TGTGCCAGCAGTTCCCAGGGAATCTTATACGAGCAGTACTTC | CASSSQGILYEQYF | - | TRBV12-3/TRBV12-4 | - | TRBJ2-7
TGTGCCAGCAGTTACTCGAAAGCGGGAGCCCCCGGGGAGACCCAGTACTTC | CASSYSKAGAPGETQYF | TRBD2 | TRBV6-5 | few | TRBJ2-5
TGCAGTGCTAGAGTTTCACAGGCTGGCTACGAGCAGTACTTC | CSARVSQAGYEQYF | - | TRBV20-1 | once | TRBJ2-7
TGCGCCAGCAGCCAAGGTCAGAGTCGGAGGGCGAACACCGGGGAGCTGTTTTTT | CASSQGQSRRANTGELFF | - | TRBV4-1 | - | TRBJ2-2
TGTGCCAGCAGCTTGGAGGGTGGGACAGGGGGTGAAGCTTTCTTT | CASSLEGGTGGEAFF | TRBD1 | TRBV5-5 | - | TRBJ1-1
TGTGCCAGCCGGACCTACCGGAGGGCAACCGGGGAGCTGTTTTTT | CASRTYRRATGELFF | - | TRBV12-3/TRBV12-4 | few | TRBJ2-2
TGTGCCAGCAGTTTAAGGCAGGGCCAGTCACCCCTCCACTTT | CASSLRQGQSPLHF | - | TRBV12-3/TRBV12-4 | - | TRBJ1-6
TGTGCCAGCAGTTTATACGGAGGGAGTCGCGACGAGCAGTACTTC | CASSLYGGSRDEQYF | - | TRBV27 | few | TRBJ2-7
TGTGCCAGCAGAGTCCCGGGACGAAGATCTGGAAACACCATATATTTT | CASRVPGRRSGNTIYF | - | TRBV6-1 | - | TRBJ1-3
TGTGCCAGCTCACCCCCCCCTCTCAAAGAACTGGGAATGGGAAACTCCTACGAGCAGTACTTC | CASSPPPLKELGMGNSYEQYF | - | TRBV18 | few | TRBJ2-7
TGTGCCAGCAGCCCTTGGGACAGGGGGGAAGGAGAGACCCAGTACTTC | CASSPWDRGEGETQYF | TRBD1 | TRBV11-2 | - | TRBJ2-5
TGTGCCAGCAGTGTCCGAGGGGAGGGAGGAACAGATACGCAGTATTTT | CASSVRGEGGTDTQYF | TRBD2 | TRBV6-1 | - | TRBJ2-3
TGTGCCAGCAGTTTTGCTCCGGGGGAGAGCTCCTACGAGCAGTACTTC | CASSFAPGESSYEQYF | - | TRBV28 | - | TRBJ2-7
TGCGCCAACCCGGGACTAGCGGAACAAGAGACCCAGTACTTC | CANPGLAEQETQYF | TRBD2 | TRBV10-1 | few | TRBJ2-5
TGTGCCTGGACGGGGGCGAACACCGGGGAGCTGTTTTTT | CAWTGANTGELFF | - | TRBV30 | few | TRBJ2-2
TGTGCCTGGAGATCCGGACAGGGGGCGCGAGATGGCTACACCTTC | CAWRSGQGARDGYTF | TRBD1 | TRBV30 | few | TRBJ1-2
TGCGCCAGCAGCCTGCTTCCGGCGGGAGAGACCCAGTACTTC | CASSLLPAGETQYF | - | TRBV5-1 | few | TRBJ2-5
TGTGCCAGCAGCCCCTCCTTTTATACGCAGTATTTT | CASSPSFYTQYF | - | TRBV2 | few | TRBJ2-3
TGTGCCAGCAGCCAAGCGTGGGGGAACACTGAAGCTTTCTTT | CASSQAWGNTEAFF | - | TRBV3-1 | - | TRBJ1-1
TGTGCCAGCAGTGAATTCGGGGGAGGGGGCTACACCTTC | CASSEFGGGGYTF | - | TRBV25-1 | once | TRBJ1-2
TGTGCCAGCACCGTTAGCGGTTCTCCCTACGAGCAGTACTTC | CASTVSGSPYEQYF | - | TRBV6-6 | few | TRBJ2-7
TGCGCCAGCAGTTCAGGACACCAAGAGACCCAGTACTTC | CASSSGHQETQYF | - | TRBV10-1 | - | TRBJ2-5
TGCAGCGTTGAAGGTGCAGGGGAAGCCGGGGAGCTGTTTTTT | CSVEGAGEAGELFF | - | TRBV29-1 | - | TRBJ2-2
TGTGCCAGCAGCTTAACTAGCGGGAGGAACGCCGGGGAGCTGTTTTTT | CASSLTSGRNAGELFF | TRBD2 | TRBV7-7 | - | TRBJ2-2
TGTGCCAGCAGCAGACAGGGAGATGGCTATGGCTACACCTTC | CASSRQGDGYGYTF | TRBD1 | TRBV6-5 | few | TRBJ1-2
TGTGCCAGCAGTGAATCCGGGTTCCCCGGGGAGCTGTTTTTT | CASSESGFPGELFF | - | TRBV25-1 | many | TRBJ2-2
TGTGCCTGGAGTGTAGACAGGCTTAGCGTGGGGAATCAGCCCCAGCATTTT | CAWSVDRLSVGNQPQHF | - | TRBV30 | few | TRBJ1-5
TGCAGTGCTAGCAGACCAGGGGGCACAGCCCTCGAGCAGTACTTC | CSASRPGGTALEQYF | TRBD1 | TRBV20-1 | - | TRBJ2-7
TGTGCCAGCAGCTTAGACGGGAACGGAAATGAGCAGTTCTTC | CASSLDGNGNEQFF | - | TRBV7-2 | - | TRBJ2-1
TGTGCCAGCAGTGACGAAGTCCCAGATACGCAGTATTTT | CASSDEVPDTQYF | - | TRBV6-1 | - | TRBJ2-3
TGTGCCAGCAGCTTAGAAGTAGCGACGCAGTATTTT | CASSLEVATQYF | - | TRBV7-2 | once | TRBJ2-3
TGTGCCAGCAGCCCGGACCAGGGAGGGAGAGATACGCAGTATTTT | CASSPDQGGRDTQYF | TRBD2 | TRBV6-4 | - | TRBJ2-3
TGTGCCAGCAGTTACTCGAGCGCCAATAACTATGGCTACACCTTC | CASSYSSANNYGYTF | - | TRBV6-6 | few | TRBJ1-2
TGTGCCAGCAGCCTAGAGGGACAGGGCTCTATGAACACTGAAGCTTTCTTT | CASSLEGQGSMNTEAFF | TRBD1 | TRBV7-9 | - | TRBJ1-1
TGTGCCAGCAGTGCTACTGGCGGGGGGCAGGGTGAGCAGTTCTTC | CASSATGGGQGEQFF | TRBD2 | TRBV6-1 | - | TRBJ2-1
TGTGCCAGCAGTGAAGCTAAGGGTAACTATGGCTACACCTTC | CASSEAKGNYGYTF | - | TRBV6-1 | few | TRBJ1-2
TGCAGTGCTAGAGGAGGGGCGTCAAGCTACGAGCAGTACTTC | CSARGGASSYEQYF | - | TRBV20-1 | - | TRBJ2-7